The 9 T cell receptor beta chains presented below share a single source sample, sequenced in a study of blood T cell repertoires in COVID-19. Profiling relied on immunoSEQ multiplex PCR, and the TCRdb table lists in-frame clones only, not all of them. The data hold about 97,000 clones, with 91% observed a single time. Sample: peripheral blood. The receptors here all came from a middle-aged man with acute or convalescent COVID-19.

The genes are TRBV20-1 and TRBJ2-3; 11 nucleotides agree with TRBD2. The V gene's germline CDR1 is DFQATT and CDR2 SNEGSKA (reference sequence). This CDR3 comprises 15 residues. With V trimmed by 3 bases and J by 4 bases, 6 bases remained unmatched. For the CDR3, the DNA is TGCAGTGCTAGTCTACTAGCGGGGGCCCCAGATACGCAGTATTTT. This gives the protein CSASLLAGAPDTQYF.

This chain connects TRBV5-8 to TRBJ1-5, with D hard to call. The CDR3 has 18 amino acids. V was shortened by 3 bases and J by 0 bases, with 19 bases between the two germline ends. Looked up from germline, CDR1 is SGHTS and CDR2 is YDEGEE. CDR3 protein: CASSSQWLTRDSNQPQHF. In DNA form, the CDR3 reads TGTGCCAGCAGCTCGCAATGGTTAACGAGAGATAGCAATCAGCCCCAGCATTTT.

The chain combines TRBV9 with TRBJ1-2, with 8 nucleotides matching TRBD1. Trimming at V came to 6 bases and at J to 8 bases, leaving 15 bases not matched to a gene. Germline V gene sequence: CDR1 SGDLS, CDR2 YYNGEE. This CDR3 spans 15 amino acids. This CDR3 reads CASTPRGQGEGGYTF. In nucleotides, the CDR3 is TGTGCCAGCACCCCTCGCGGACAGGGTGAAGGAGGCTACACCTTC.

For the CDR3, the DNA is TGTGCCAGCAGCTTAGTGCCCCAGGTAGAGCAGTACTTC. It yields the protein CASSLVPQVEQYF. The rearrangement links TRBV7-2 to TRBJ2-7; D is uncertain. This CDR3 contains 13 residues. CDR1 and CDR2 from the germline V gene are SGHTA and FQGNSA. Trimming left V 1 base short and J 7 bases short, with 11 bases between.

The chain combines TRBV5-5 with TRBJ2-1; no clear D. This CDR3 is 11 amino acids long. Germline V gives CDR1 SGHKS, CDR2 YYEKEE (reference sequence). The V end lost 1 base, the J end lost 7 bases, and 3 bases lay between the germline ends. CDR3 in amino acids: CASSLRNEQFF. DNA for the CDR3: TGTGCCAGCAGCTTGCGGAATGAGCAGTTCTTC. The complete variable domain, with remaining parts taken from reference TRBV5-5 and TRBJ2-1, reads DAGVTQSPTHLIKTRGQQVTLRCSPISGHKSVSWYQQVLGQGPQFIFQYYEKEERGRGNFPDRFSARQFPNYSSELNVNALLLGDSALYLCASSLRNEQFFGPGTRLTVL.

CDR3 DNA: TGTGCCAGCAGTGGGGGGTCGAGCTACACCTTC. This translates into CASSGGSSYTF. The J gene is TRBJ1-2, the V gene TRBV28, with D possibly TRBD1 on 5 matching bases. The germline CDR1 and CDR2 sequences are MDHEN and SYDVKM. V shed 5 bases and J shed 9 bases, with 10 bases lying between them. CDR3 size: 11 residues.

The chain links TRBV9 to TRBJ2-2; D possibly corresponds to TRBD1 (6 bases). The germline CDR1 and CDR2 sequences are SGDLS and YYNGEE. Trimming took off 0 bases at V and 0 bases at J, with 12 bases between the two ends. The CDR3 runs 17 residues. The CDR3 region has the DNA TGTGCCAGCAGCGTAGTCTTTTGGGGGCCGAACACCGGGGAGCTGTTTTTT. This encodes CASSVVFWGPNTGELFF.

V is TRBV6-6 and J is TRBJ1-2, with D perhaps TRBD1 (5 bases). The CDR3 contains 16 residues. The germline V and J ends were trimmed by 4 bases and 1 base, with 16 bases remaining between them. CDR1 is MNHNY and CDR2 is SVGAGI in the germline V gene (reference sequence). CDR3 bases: TGTGCCAGCAGTTCGTACAGTAGACAGAGTAACTATGGCTACACCTTC. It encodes CASSSYSRQSNYGYTF.

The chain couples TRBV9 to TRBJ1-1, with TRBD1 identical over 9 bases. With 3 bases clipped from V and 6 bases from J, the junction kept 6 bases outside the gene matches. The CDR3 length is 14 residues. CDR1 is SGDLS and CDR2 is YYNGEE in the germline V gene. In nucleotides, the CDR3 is TGTGCCAGCAGCGACAGGGGGCGAGTGGCTGAAGCTTTCTTT. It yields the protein CASSDRGRVAEAFF.